This entry lists 20 T cell receptor beta chains sequenced from one sample in a study of blood T cell repertoires in COVID-19. Libraries were prepared by immunoSEQ multiplex PCR; TCRdb keeps only in-frame clonotypes and omits some of them. This sample has approximately 90,000 clones, with roughly 90% found just once. Sequencing used peripheral blood. The receptors here all came from a woman aged 80 or older with acute or convalescent COVID-19.

This chain connects TRBV30 to TRBJ2-1; 12 nucleotides line up with TRBD2. The germline gives CDR1 GTSNPN, CDR2 SVGIG (reference sequence). Trimming removed 3 bases from V and 7 bases from J; junction bases left unmatched: 7. This CDR3 comprises 15 residues. For the CDR3, the DNA is TGTGCCTGGAGAGCCGGACTAGCGGGGAGGAATGAGCAGTTCTTC. Translated, it gives CAWRAGLAGRNEQFF.

The V gene is TRBV6-6, the J gene TRBJ2-3; 8 bases fit TRBD2. Germline lookup yields CDR1 MNHNY and CDR2 SVGAGI (reference sequence). This CDR3 comprises 16 residues. The J segment lost 3 bases and the V segment lost 8 bases, leaving 13 bases of the junction unmatched. The CDR3 region has the DNA TGTGCCAGCGAGTCGTCCAAGCGGGGGAAAACAGATACGCAGTATTTT. Its protein is CASESSKRGKTDTQYF.

V usage is TRBV5-1 and J usage is TRBJ2-6; 7 positions agree with TRBD1. V lost 2 bases and J lost 0; bases outside the gene matches: 8. This CDR3 contains 18 residues. In germline, CDR1 is SGHRS, CDR2 YFSETQ. The CDR3 region is CASSFVNRGSSGANVLTF. CDR3 in DNA: TGCGCCAGCAGCTTCGTCAACAGGGGAAGCTCTGGGGCCAACGTCCTGACTTTC.

V usage is TRBV28 and J usage is TRBJ1-1, with a tentative D call TRBD1 (5 bases). Trimming cost V 5 bases and J 5 bases, with 15 bases left between them. Germline V gives CDR1 MDHEN, CDR2 SYDVKM. The CDR3 length is 14 residues. CDR3 bases: TGTGCCAGCAGTCCGGCTCCAGGGTGGACTGAAGCTTTCTTT. Translated: CASSPAPGWTEAFF.

This clone was recorded a few times. The chain has TRBV5-1 and TRBJ1-6; D is undetermined. Germline V lookup: CDR1 SGHRS, CDR2 YFSETQ. The CDR3 totals 16 residues. The V end was cut by 0 bases, the J end by 9 bases, with 16 bases between. CDR3 sequence reads: CASSLDFVGAGSPLHF. DNA for the CDR3: TGCGCCAGCAGCTTGGACTTTGTAGGCGCGGGTTCACCCCTCCACTTT.

The V and J genes are TRBV2 and TRBJ1-4, with TRBD1 matching over 10 bases. The germline CDR1 and CDR2 sequences are SNHLY and FYNNEI. The V and J ends lost 7 bases and 8 bases, in that order; junction bases with no gene match: 10. The CDR3 runs 15 residues. The CDR3: CASNPTGQGEEKLFF. In DNA, the CDR3 is TGTGCCAGCAACCCAACCGGACAGGGGGAGGAAAAACTGTTTTTT. Filled out from reference TRBV2 and TRBJ1-4, the complete variable domain reads EPEVTQTPSHQVTQMGQEVILRCVPISNHLYFYWYRQILGQKVEFLVSFYNNEISEKSEIFDDQFSVERPDGSNFTLKIRSTKLEDSAMYFCASNPTGQGEEKLFFGSGTQLSVL.

The chain carries TRBV9 and TRBJ1-2; 7 bases line up with TRBD1. The J segment lost 5 bases and the V segment lost 5 bases, leaving 9 bases of the junction unmatched. The germline CDR1 and CDR2 sequences are SGDLS and YYNGEE. CDR3 length: 14 residues. CDR3 bases: TGTGCCAGCAGTGGGCGGGGACAGCTTTATGGCTACACCTTC. The encoded protein is CASSGRGQLYGYTF.

This rearrangement joins TRBV4-1 to TRBJ2-7; tentatively, D is TRBD1 (6 bases). V was pared by 1 base and J by 6 bases, with 22 bases between. The CDR3 extends over 17 amino acids. CDR1 is MGHRA, CDR2 YSYEKL, per germline. The CDR3 DNA is TGCGCCAGCAGCCAAGCCCACCAGGGACACTTGGGCGGCGAGCAGTACTTC. Translating gives CASSQAHQGHLGGEQYF.

This chain joins TRBV6-5 and TRBJ1-4; maybe TRBD1 (5 bases). This CDR3 has 15 amino acids. The germline CDR1 and CDR2 sequences are MNHEY and SVGAGI. The V end was cut by 2 bases, the J end by 2 bases, with 9 bases between. The CDR3 coding sequence is TGTGCCAGCAGTTACGGAGGGGCTACTAATGAAAAACTGTTTTTT. This sequence encodes CASSYGGATNEKLFF.

The chain has TRBV27 and TRBJ1-2, with a tentative D call TRBD1 (6 bases). The CDR3 contains 15 residues. V was shortened by 7 bases and J by 5 bases, with 20 bases between the two germline ends. The germline gives CDR1 MNHEY, CDR2 SMNVEV (reference sequence). CDR3 amino acids: CASTPYRDPIYGYTF. The CDR3 region has the DNA TGTGCCAGCACACCTTACAGGGACCCAATATATGGCTACACCTTC.

This clone was seen more than once but under ten times. The chain joins TRBV24-1 to TRBJ2-2; D possibly corresponds to TRBD1 (5 bases). There are 16 residues in the CDR3. Germline CDR1 and CDR2: KGHDR and SFDVKD. Trimming removed 2 bases at V and 6 bases at J, with 15 bases between. CDR3: CATSDWGMKRAGELFF. For the CDR3, the DNA is TGTGCCACCAGTGATTGGGGCATGAAAAGGGCCGGGGAGCTGTTTTTT.

The chain's CDR3 is CASSASPRGVEQYF. The CDR3, as DNA: TGTGCCAGCAGCGCCAGTCCCAGGGGGGTCGAGCAGTACTTC. This chain uses TRBV9 with TRBJ2-7, with D tentatively TRBD1 (7 bases). V was clipped by 3 bases and J by 6 bases, with 16 bases between them. The CDR3 consists of 14 residues. The germline V gene encodes CDR1 SGDLS and CDR2 YYNGEE.

V is TRBV18 and J is TRBJ2-7; 10 bases agree with TRBD1. Germline loops: CDR1 KGHSH, CDR2 LQKENI. V lost 3 bases to trimming and J lost 6 bases; unmatched junction nucleotides: 5. The CDR3 has 14 residues. The CDR3 loop reads CASSPVDRGAEQYF. The CDR3 DNA sequence: TGTGCCAGCTCACCTGTGGACAGGGGGGCCGAGCAGTACTTC.

By frequency in the sample, this clone is medium-sized. The genes are TRBV5-1 and TRBJ2-7, with no clear D. V lost 0 bases and J 0 bases, leaving 10 bases between the germline ends. The V gene's germline CDR1 is SGHRS and CDR2 YFSETQ. The CDR3 extends over 15 amino acids. The CDR3 loop reads CASSLAGRRSYEQYF. DNA of the CDR3: TGCGCCAGCAGCTTGGCTGGCCGTCGCTCCTACGAGCAGTACTTC.

DNA of the CDR3: TGTGCCACGTCTACGGGGGCGAACACCGGGGAGCTGTTTTTT. This gives the protein CATSTGANTGELFF. The chain is built from TRBV10-3 and TRBJ2-2; the D gene is possibly TRBD2 (6 bases). This CDR3 spans 14 amino acids. Trimming shortened V by 10 bases and J by 0 bases, and 12 bases separated the two germline ends. CDR1 and CDR2 from the germline V gene are ENHRY and SYGVKD.

The V gene is TRBV5-5, the J gene TRBJ2-7; TRBD1 aligns across 11 bases. V lost 4 bases, J lost 5 bases, and 11 bases stayed unmatched. Germline V gene data show CDR1 as SGHKS and CDR2 as YYEKEE (reference sequence). CDR3 length: 16 amino acids. The CDR3, as DNA: TGTGCCAGCAGCGCTCGATCCGGGACAGGGGGGAACGAGCAGTACTTC. Its translation is CASSARSGTGGNEQYF. Full variable domain (missing parts from reference TRBV5-5 and TRBJ2-7): DAGVTQSPTHLIKTRGQQVTLRCSPISGHKSVSWYQQVLGQGPQFIFQYYEKEERGRGNFPDRFSARQFPNYSSELNVNALLLGDSALYLCASSARSGTGGNEQYFGPGTRLTVT.

The V and J genes are TRBV5-4 and TRBJ1-1, with D perhaps TRBD1 (5 bases). CDR1 and CDR2 from the germline V gene are SGHNT and YYREEE (reference sequence). This CDR3 contains 14 residues. Deletions cut 2 bases from V and 1 base from J, with 9 bases between. The CDR3, as DNA: TGTGCCAGCAGCTTTGGGGGAGGGAACACTGAAGCTTTCTTT. As protein: CASSFGGGNTEAFF.

V is TRBV12-5 and J is TRBJ1-5; possible D gene TRBD1, 5 bases. Germline assignment: CDR1 LGHNT and CDR2 FRNRAP. The CDR3 is 12 amino acids. The V end lost 7 bases, the J end lost 7 bases, and 11 bases lay between the germline ends. The CDR3 DNA sequence: TGTGCTAGTGCCCGCGGGGACCAGCCCCAGCATTTT. This encodes CASARGDQPQHF.

The chain has TRBV29-1 and TRBJ1-2; D possibly corresponds to TRBD1 (6 bases). This CDR3 has 12 residues. The V and J ends lost 7 bases and 3 bases respectively, with 12 bases between them. From germline, CDR1 is SQVTM and CDR2 ANQGSEA. CDR3 in amino acids: CSGGQRDYGYTF. The CDR3 nucleotides read TGCAGCGGTGGACAGCGCGACTATGGCTACACCTTC.

This chain links TRBV6-1 with TRBJ2-1; D might be TRBD2 (7 bases). Deletions cut 2 bases from V and 7 bases from J, with 12 bases between. The CDR3 length is 14 residues. Looked up from germline, CDR1 is MNHNS and CDR2 is SASEGT. The CDR3 DNA reads as TGTGCCAGCAGTGAACGGGGGAGGGGGAATGAGCAGTTCTTC. Amino acid sequence: CASSERGRGNEQFF.